The 15 T cell receptor beta chains listed next were all sequenced from one sample in a study of T and B cells in COVID-19 patients. Multiplex PCR with BIOMED2 TRB-A/B primer pools amplified TRB rearrangements. MiXCR, run by TCRdb on the multiplex PCR reads, gives a single entry per CDR3 protein. The sample holds about 7,900 distinct CDR3 sequences, about 38% seen once. Blood genomic DNA input for TRB amplification was 250-500 ng. Sequencing was performed on blood. All receptors come from a human donor who had recovered from COVID-19.

The chain links TRBV19 to TRBJ1-1; a weak D match, TRBD1 (6 bases). CDR3 length: 13 residues. Trimming stripped 4 bases from V and 0 bases from J, with 6 bases between. From germline, CDR1 is LNHDA and CDR2 SQIVND (reference sequence). This CDR3 reads CASSRTVNTEAFF. CDR3 nucleotide sequence: TGTGCCAGTAGTAGGACAGTGAACACTGAAGCTTTCTTT.

This clonotype was counted a few times. The chain carries TRBV19 and TRBJ1-2; tentative D call: TRBD1 (5 bases). V was clipped by 5 bases and J by 1 base, with 17 bases between them. CDR3 length equals 16 residues. Germline V gene lookup returns CDR1 LNHDA and CDR2 SQIVND (reference sequence). CDR3 loop: CASSLRGAGDNYGYTF. Here the CDR3 DNA reads TGTGCCAGTAGTTTGAGGGGTGCGGGCGATAACTATGGCTACACCTTC. Using reference TRBV19 and TRBJ1-2 for the parts outside the CDR3, the full variable domain is DGGITQSPKYLFRKEGQNVTLSCEQNLNHDAMYWYRQDPGQGLRLIYYSQIVNDFQKGDIAEGYSVSREKKESFPLTVTSAQKNPTAFYLCASSLRGAGDNYGYTFGSGTRLTVV.

This clonotype has only a few counts. The V and J genes are TRBV5-6 and TRBJ2-5; 10 nucleotides agree with TRBD1. The CDR3 has 15 amino acids. After removal of 1 base from V and 5 bases from J, the junction contained 5 bases not matched to a gene. Germline V gives CDR1 SGHDT, CDR2 YYEEEE. CDR3 coding DNA: TGTGCCAGCAGCTTGTCGACAGGGGGCCTCGAGACCCAGTACTTC. Translating it yields CASSLSTGGLETQYF.

In this sample, this clonotype turned up a few times. The CDR3: CASSTRRTATNTGELFF. The CDR3 bases are TGTGCCAGCAGTACCCGACGGACCGCCACGAACACCGGGGAGCTGTTTTTT. This chain connects TRBV6-5 to TRBJ2-2; D unresolved. The CDR3 is 17 amino acids. Per the germline V gene, CDR1 is MNHEY and CDR2 is SVGAGI. V dropped 5 bases and J dropped 0 bases, with 16 bases sitting between them.

This clonotype occurred once. J is TRBJ1-1 and V is TRBV6-2 or TRBV6-3, with D possibly matching TRBD1 (5 bases). Germline assignment: CDR1 MNHEY and CDR2 SVGEGT. CDR3 length: 14 residues. V was shortened by 5 bases and J by 6 bases, with 16 bases between the two germline ends. The CDR3 DNA follows: TGTGCCAGCAGTCAAACGGGGGTTCTCGCTGAAGCTTTCTTT. Translation: CASSQTGVLAEAFF.

In DNA form, the CDR3 reads TGTGCCAGCAGTGACTCGACTAGCGGGGGGGCCAATGAGCAGTTCTTC. Encoded protein: CASSDSTSGGANEQFF. The V call is TRBV6-4, the J call TRBJ2-1, with TRBD2 matching 14 bases. With 0 bases clipped from V and 6 bases from J, the junction kept 1 base outside the gene matches. The CDR3 loop spans 16 amino acids. The germline CDR1 and CDR2 sequences are MRHNA and SNTAGT.

In its sample, this clonotype was seen a few times. The chain employs TRBV12-3 or TRBV12-4 and TRBJ1-2; tentatively, D is TRBD1 (6 bases). This CDR3 is built from 15 residues. Deletions cut 3 bases from V and 2 bases from J, with 13 bases between. This CDR3 is CASSFWAGTNYGYTF. CDR3 coding DNA: TGTGCCAGCAGTTTTTGGGCAGGGACAAACTATGGCTACACCTTC.

The chain couples TRBV6-1 to TRBJ1-2, with D perhaps TRBD1 (5 bases). This CDR3 has 12 residues. Germline assignment: CDR1 MNHNS and CDR2 SASEGT. V was clipped by 10 bases and J by 4 bases, with 13 bases between them. CDR3 sequence: CATIPGLYGYTF. In DNA, the CDR3 is TGTGCCACCATCCCGGGGCTCTATGGCTACACCTTC.

This clonotype was observed a few times. V and J are TRBV30 and TRBJ1-1; 8 bases are a match to TRBD1. Germline assignment: CDR1 GTSNPN and CDR2 SVGIG (reference sequence). J lost 3 bases, V lost 4 bases, and 10 bases had no gene match. The CDR3 loop spans 15 amino acids. The CDR3 DNA reads as TGTGCCTGGACTTCAGGCAGGGGGCCGGACACTGAAGCTTTCTTT. Translating gives CAWTSGRGPDTEAFF.

The genes are TRBV19 and TRBJ1-2, with TRBD1 matching 8 bases. The V gene end was trimmed by 3 bases and the J gene end by 7 bases; junction bases not matched to a gene: 13. This CDR3 is built from 16 residues. Per germline, CDR1 LNHDA and CDR2 SQIVND (reference sequence). The DNA of the CDR3 is TGTGCCAGTAGTATCCCCAGGACAGGGAGCGTTCCTGGCTACACCTTC. This translates into CASSIPRTGSVPGYTF.

The V and J genes are TRBV6-5 and TRBJ1-5, with 8 bases identical to TRBD1. V shed 4 bases and J 7 bases; nucleotides not matched to a gene: 12. This CDR3 is built from 16 residues. From germline, CDR1 is MNHEY and CDR2 SVGAGI. CDR3 bases: TGTGCCAGCAGTTCCACTCAGACAGGGGTAGGCCAGCCCCAGCATTTT. Encoded protein: CASSSTQTGVGQPQHF.

This clonotype appeared a single time. The chain carries TRBV5-6 and TRBJ1-2, with D maybe TRBD1 (5 bases). Between the trimmed V and J ends, which lost 2 bases and 1 base, there was a span of 9 bases. Germline CDR1 is SGHDT and CDR2 is YYEEEE. This CDR3 spans 14 amino acids. The CDR3 region has the DNA TGTGCCAGCAGCTTTACGACAGATAACTATGGCTACACCTTC. Translation: CASSFTTDNYGYTF.

This clonotype was counted only a few times. The chain recombines TRBV5-6 with TRBJ2-3; 10 bases align to TRBD2. Germline V gives CDR1 SGHDT, CDR2 YYEEEE. There are 15 residues in the CDR3. J lost 6 bases, V lost 1 base, and 5 bases had no gene match. The CDR3 DNA reads TGTGCCAGCAGCTTGCCAGCGGGGGGGGGTGATACGCAGTATTTT. This translates into CASSLPAGGGDTQYF. The whole variable domain, filled in from reference TRBV5-6 and TRBJ2-3, reads DAGVTQSPTHLIKTRGQQVTLRCSPKSGHDTVSWYQQALGQGPQFIFQYYEEEERQRGNFPDRFSGHQFPNYSSELNVNALLLGDSALYLCASSLPAGGGDTQYFGPGTRLTVL.

The CDR3 sequence: CASRQRGGPTGELFF. Written as DNA, the CDR3 is TGTGCCAGTAGACAGCGGGGGGGCCCCACCGGGGAGCTGTTTTTT. J is TRBJ2-2 and V is TRBV19; 10 positions agree with TRBD2. This CDR3 contains 15 residues. The ends lost 6 bases at V and 4 bases at J; junction bases unmatched: 5. The germline V gene has CDR1 LNHDA and CDR2 SQIVND (reference sequence).

This chain connects TRBV12-3 or TRBV12-4 to TRBJ2-2; TRBD1 agrees at 7 bases. CDR3 length equals 14 residues. Unmatched junction bases numbered 9, after V lost 10 bases and J lost 4 bases. The chain's CDR3 is CATRQGVFTGELFF. In DNA, the CDR3 is TGTGCCACCAGACAGGGTGTCTTCACCGGGGAGCTGTTTTTT.